This TCR beta chain derives from a study of blood T cell repertoires in COVID-19. Study overall: The United States, Italy and Spain were the sources of the acute and convalescent COVID-19 samples. PBMCs, B-cell-depleted T cells, or T cells were the source of the cDNA or gDNA that made up the material.

This CDR3 is 11 amino acids long. Looked up from germline, CDR1 is SGHAT and CDR2 is FQNNGV. Trimming cost V 5 bases and J 8 bases, with 7 bases left between them. Original handling: Reference gene primers were amplified, and this amplification served to estimate nucleated cell counts. Repertoires were generated with immunoSEQ multiplex PCR, while TCRdb's copy carries only in-frame clones and drops some. V, J and clone size are those of that table, while D and trimming were read from the DNA. The sample contains approximately 240,000 clones, around four fifths of which appear only once. The chain is built from TRBV11-2 and TRBJ1-3; no clear D. Sequencing used peripheral blood. The clonotype comes from a woman in her thirties or forties with active or convalescent COVID-19. The CDR3 sequence: CASSAGYTIYF. CDR3 bases: TGTGCCAGCAGCGCAGGTTACACCATATATTTT.